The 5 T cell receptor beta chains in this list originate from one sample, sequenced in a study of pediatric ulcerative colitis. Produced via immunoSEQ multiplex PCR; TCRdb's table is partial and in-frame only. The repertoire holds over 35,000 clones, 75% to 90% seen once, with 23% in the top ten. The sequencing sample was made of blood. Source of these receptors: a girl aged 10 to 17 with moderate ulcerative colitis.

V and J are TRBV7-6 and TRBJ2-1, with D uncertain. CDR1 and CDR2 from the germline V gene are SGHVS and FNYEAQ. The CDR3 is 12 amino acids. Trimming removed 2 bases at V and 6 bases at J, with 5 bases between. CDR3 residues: CASSLYPNEQFF. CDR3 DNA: TGTGCCAGCAGCTTATACCCCAATGAGCAGTTCTTC.

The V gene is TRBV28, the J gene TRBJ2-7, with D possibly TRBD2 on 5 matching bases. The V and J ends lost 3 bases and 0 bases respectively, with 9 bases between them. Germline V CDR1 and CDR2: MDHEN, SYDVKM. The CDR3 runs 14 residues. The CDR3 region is CASSFPGSSYEQYF. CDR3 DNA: TGTGCCAGCAGTTTCCCGGGGAGCTCCTACGAGCAGTACTTC.

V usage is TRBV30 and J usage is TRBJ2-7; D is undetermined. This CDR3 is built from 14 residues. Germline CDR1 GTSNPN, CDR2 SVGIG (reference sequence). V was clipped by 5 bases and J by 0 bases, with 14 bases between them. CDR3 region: CAWGPATPSYEQYF. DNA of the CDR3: TGTGCCTGGGGGCCTGCTACCCCCTCCTACGAGCAGTACTTC.

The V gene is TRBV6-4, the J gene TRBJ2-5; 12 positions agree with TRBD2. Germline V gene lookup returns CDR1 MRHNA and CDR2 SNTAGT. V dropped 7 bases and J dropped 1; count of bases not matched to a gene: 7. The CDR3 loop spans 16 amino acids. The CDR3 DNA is TGTGCCAGCACCGGGCCTAGCGGGGGGGCCCAAGAGACCCAGTACTTC. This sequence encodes CASTGPSGGAQETQYF.

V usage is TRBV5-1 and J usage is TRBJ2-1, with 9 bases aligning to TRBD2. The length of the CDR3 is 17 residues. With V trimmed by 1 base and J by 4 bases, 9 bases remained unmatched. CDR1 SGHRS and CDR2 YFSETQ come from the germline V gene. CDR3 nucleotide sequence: TGCGCCAGCAGCTTGTCTCCCCTAGCGGGAATGTACAATGAGCAGTTCTTC. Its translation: CASSLSPLAGMYNEQFF.